A selection of T cell receptor beta chains follows, all from one sample in a study of shared clonotypes between healthy human individuals. Method: immunoSEQ multiplex PCR; TCRdb's copy keeps in-frame clones and lacks some. The table lists 550,000 to 800,000 clones, around two thirds of them singletons. Sample: memory CD4+ T cells sorted from blood. The receptors originated from a woman aged 25 to 39 in good health. CDR3s leave out the opening cysteine and the closing phenylalanine or tryptophan. Fields, in order: CDR3 length, J gene, clone size, V gene, CDR3 protein. Clone size is shown for a subset of rows, as once, few, many or a class of expanded clone.

length: 14; J: TRBJ2-1; size: few; V: TRBV7-2; CDR3: ASSIRTSGRYNEQF
length: 12; J: TRBJ2-7; size: .; V: TRBV28; CDR3: ASSPGTGWYEQY
length: 13; J: TRBJ2-1; size: .; V: TRBV11-2; CDR3: ASSQDTGLYNEQF
length: 12; J: TRBJ2-1; size: .; V: TRBV6-5; CDR3: ASSPSRLGYEQF
length: 16; J: TRBJ2-7; size: .; V: TRBV7-2; CDR3: ASSFNGGSGPARYEQY
length: 11; J: TRBJ2-7; size: .; V: TRBV5-1; CDR3: ASSLGPDYEQY
length: 11; J: TRBJ1-1; size: .; V: TRBV11-2; CDR3: ASSLQGVTEAF
length: 11; J: TRBJ2-1; size: .; V: TRBV30; CDR3: AWRAPTGAREF
length: 12; J: TRBJ1-2; size: few; V: TRBV5-1; CDR3: ASSFDRGLDGYT
length: 15; J: TRBJ1-5; size: .; V: TRBV6-1; CDR3: ASSAGQGGAVNQPQH
length: 12; J: TRBJ1-4; size: .; V: TRBV5-1; CDR3: ASSIGTVEGKLF
length: 12; J: TRBJ1-4; size: .; V: TRBV6-5; CDR3: ASSKQGLNEKLF
length: 15; J: TRBJ2-3; size: .; V: TRBV14; CDR3: ASSPRAGAPSTDTQY
length: 11; J: TRBJ2-3; size: medium-sized; V: TRBV7-7; CDR3: ASSLGQGDTQY
length: 14; J: TRBJ2-1; size: .; V: TRBV27; CDR3: ASSRPGQGGYNEQF
length: 14; J: TRBJ1-2; size: .; V: TRBV5-1; CDR3: ASSLPTGTVGDGYT
length: 12; J: TRBJ2-7; size: .; V: TRBV28; CDR3: ASSLGQGVHEQY
length: 10; J: TRBJ1-2; size: .; V: TRBV7-9; CDR3: ASSSARKGYT
length: 12; J: TRBJ2-1; size: .; V: TRBV19; CDR3: ASSPRDLFGEQF
length: 11; J: TRBJ1-2; size: .; V: TRBV5-4; CDR3: ASSIDRSDGYT
length: 10; J: TRBJ1-5; size: .; V: TRBV28; CDR3: ASSFPSQPQH
length: 14; J: TRBJ2-6; size: few; V: TRBV28; CDR3: ASSRDRSSGANVLT
length: 12; J: TRBJ1-5; size: .; V: TRBV2; CDR3: ASSETRSNQPQH
length: 16; J: TRBJ2-7; size: .; V: TRBV28; CDR3: ASSHGTSGLLGLYEQY
length: 13; J: TRBJ2-1; size: once; V: TRBV15; CDR3: ATSRDREGVHEQF
length: 16; J: TRBJ1-5; size: .; V: TRBV15; CDR3: ATSRDCGRANSNQPQH
length: 14; J: TRBJ2-3; size: .; V: TRBV4-2; CDR3: ASSARGGGTTDTQY
length: 10; J: TRBJ2-3; size: .; V: TRBV7-9; CDR3: ASSQQHDTQY
length: 13; J: TRBJ1-1; size: few; V: TRBV6-1; CDR3: ASSDLSGLETEAF
length: 11; J: TRBJ1-3; size: .; V: TRBV7-9; CDR3: ASRKSSGNTIY
length: 12; J: TRBJ1-5; size: few; V: TRBV27; CDR3: ASRSLQGNQPQH